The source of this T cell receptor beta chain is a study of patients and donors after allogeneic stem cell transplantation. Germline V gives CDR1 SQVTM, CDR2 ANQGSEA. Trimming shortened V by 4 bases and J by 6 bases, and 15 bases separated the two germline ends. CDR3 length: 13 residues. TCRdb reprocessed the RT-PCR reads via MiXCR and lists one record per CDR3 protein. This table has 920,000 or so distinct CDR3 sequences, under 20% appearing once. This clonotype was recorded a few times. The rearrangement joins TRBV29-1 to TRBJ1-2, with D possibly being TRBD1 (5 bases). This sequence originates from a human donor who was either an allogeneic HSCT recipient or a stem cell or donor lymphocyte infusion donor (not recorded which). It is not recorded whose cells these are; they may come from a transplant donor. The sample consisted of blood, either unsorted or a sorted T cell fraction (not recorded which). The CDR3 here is CSVGMGQGDGYTF. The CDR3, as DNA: TGCAGCGTTGGGATGGGGCAGGGAGATGGCTACACCTTC.